This note documents a single T cell receptor (beta chain) sequence. Its cognate antigen has yet to be identified. Base qualities were left out, and no much larger clone turns up one base away. The library relied on the immunoSEQ multiplex PCR assay. A mixture of 60 forward primers for TCR Vbeta segments and 13 reverse primers for TCR Jbeta segments was used in the multiplex PCR. Amplification of the CDR3 region of rearranged TCR beta genes was performed with a multiplex PCR assay on genomic DNA. The Illumina HiSeq System was used to sequence the amplified TCR beta libraries as 87-base-pair reads. Under the source paper's analysis protocol: A later analysis counted about 80 million unique TCR beta chains across the 666 repertoires, and about 10 million of these chains were shared by at least two donors. To remove PCR and sequencing errors, raw reads were error-corrected and collapsed into unique sequences using a nearest-neighbor algorithm that merged closely related sequences. To assign V, D and J gene segments, CDR3 sequences were aligned to IMGT reference sequences. For a sequence to be retained, at least a six-nucleotide match to both a V gene segment and a J gene segment was required. Rearrangements were called productive when the CDR3 lacked stop codons and stayed in frame with V and J; all others were non-productive. Following IMGT convention, CDR3 was defined as the stretch from the second conserved V-encoded cysteine up to the conserved J-encoded phenylalanine. The earlier analysis of some 540 of the donors excluded any sequence lacking an unambiguous match to a single V gene segment. In an earlier analysis of around 600 of the donors, V segments were called functional above 56.7% productive rearrangements and were called segregating when the between-donor standard deviation exceeded 5%. A statistical classification framework was developed to diagnose cytomegalovirus status using the catalog of TCR beta chain sequences. A later analysis assigned V and J genes by comparing TCR nucleotide sequences with IMGT/GENE-DB human TR gene sequences. The TCRdist pipeline was used in a later analysis to assign CDR3 sequences and most-parsimonious VDJ recombination scenarios. A later analysis defined each TCR beta chain by its CDR3 amino acid sequence plus V-gene family, and excluded reads lacking a unique V-gene family. In a later analysis, around 650 highly shared, low-generation-probability nucleotide sequences were removed to address suspected cross-contamination and a sequencing artifact. In a later analysis, a clonal expansion index for each public chain was calculated from normalized within-repertoire ranks of inferred template counts. A later analysis computed generation probabilities with a VDJ recombination model fitted to out-of-frame rearrangements, and checked the results against IGoR. Hypergeometric tests were used in a later analysis to score TCR-TCR, TCR-HLA and TCR-CMV co-occurrence, with a repertoire-size bias correction applied to the TCR pairs. A later analysis estimated false discovery rates by permuting HLA or CMV assignments 20 times. A later analysis grouped co-occurring TCRs with DBSCAN, adding TCRdist sequence similarity when clustering within HLA-allele-positive subsets. Co-occurrence clustering excluded repertoires with fewer than 30,000 or more than 120,000 public chains, plus five with anomalous nucleotide sharing. TCRdb provides this immuneACCESS table in a form limited to in-frame rearrangements. Some clones are lacking; in checked studies, under half of them reflect an unresolved V gene, and why the rest are absent is not known. V, J and clone size were drawn from that table, and D and trimming were deduced from the DNA. Present in this sample are more than 150,000 clones, roughly 80% of which were seen just once. The top ten clonotypes cover about 6.1% of the sample.

The data derive from a study of cytomegalovirus exposure and HLA in healthy donors (dated by TCRdb to between 2016 and 2019). Turning to the overall study: An earlier analysis of roughly 610 of the donors reported 250 to 350 Gb of sequence data and 95 million to 130 million unique TCR beta sequences obtained from roughly 170 million T cells. About 300 gigabases of sequencing data and 70 million to 85 million unique TCR sequences were included in an early release covering about 620 HLA-typed donors. Of the 300 to 450 genotyped donors, over 70% fell in the genetic ancestry cluster associated with self-reported Caucasian donors. The study aimed to test whether cataloging public T cell receptors could reveal signatures of past pathogen exposure. Using immunosequencing, the study profiled T cell repertoires from some 670 subjects and related those repertoires to cytomegalovirus serostatus. Besides the first cohort of around 700 subjects, a separate validation cohort made up of around 120 different subjects was used. High-throughput TCR immunosequencing, statistical association of individual TCRs with disease status, and machine learning were combined to predict cytomegalovirus infection status. In a later analysis, previously published TCR beta repertoires from about 670 donors were re-analyzed and high-resolution HLA genotyping was added so that TCR occurrence patterns could be studied. Rather than drawing on any new phenotypic data, the later analysis identified candidate immune exposures from TCR beta sequences and the way those sequences occurred across donors. In an earlier analysis of several hundred of the donors, high-throughput TCR beta sequencing was used to judge whether each TCR beta V gene segment behaved as functional or pseudogenic. Donor age, sex, ethnicity and CMV serostatus were collected together with the repertoire data. In a later genetic analysis, genome-wide SNP genotypes for 398 of the 666 donors were used, and that subset was treated as a discovery cohort. All discovery cohort repertoires had been generated on a single sequencing platform. Class I and class II HLA loci were covered by the typing at four-digit resolution. Typing coverage differed by locus: A, B, C, DRB1 and DQB1 were typed in about 620-640 donors, DQA1 in about 560, DPA1 in some 610, and DPB1 in about 450. Because of strong linkage in the cohort, roughly five DR-DQ haplotypes were treated as single units for association and clustering. Among some 400 genotyped donors of the cohort, an average of approximately 230,000 unique TCR beta nucleotide sequences were sequenced per donor, around 20% of them non-productive.

The cohort was made up of about 610 healthy bone marrow donors. At the time of sampling, every cohort member was nominally healthy, though immune exposures that went unrecorded were likely present. The donor tested CMV seropositive and was one of the 289 seropositive cohort members. A peripheral blood sample was collected from each donor, and TCR beta sequencing was performed on peripheral blood mononuclear cells. Genomic DNA extraction from the blood cell samples was performed with the Qiagen DNeasy Blood Extraction Kit. Overall results and qualifications from the work: According to the authors, the approach could potentially be generalized to other disease states and immunological phenotypes. Correlated functional status among segregating V segments might reflect linkage disequilibrium, but an unknown experimental factor could not be ruled out. The cohort was sequenced for TCR beta chains only, and without alpha or paired-chain data the features that could be detected were limited. Roughly uniform sequencing depth across donors was assumed in presence/absence analyses, although this assumption may not hold. A later genetic analysis associated a missense DCLRE1C variant with V-gene and J-gene trimming of TCR beta chains, and an independent cohort replicated the association. Immune exposure information for the cohort was limited to CMV serostatus. HLA typing was unavailable for some donors at each locus, so association tests used only the typed subset. A later analysis reported that several top co-occurrence clusters appeared linked to parvovirus B19, influenza, CMV and Epstein-Barr virus. Roughly 17 rarely observed V segments, including chromosome 9 orphons, were excluded from the earlier analysis of several hundred of the donors because counts were too low. The classifier was reported to diagnose cytomegalovirus status with high specificity and sensitivity in both the original cohort and the validation cohort. Assigning TCR associations to individual alleles was difficult when HLA alleles, especially DR and DQ, strongly co-occurred. In vitro tests confirmed that a few of the cytomegalovirus-associated TCR beta chains recognize cytomegalovirus antigens. A later genetic analysis reported fewer N-insertions in productive TCRs among donors in an Asian-associated ancestry cluster than the roughly 690-donor mean. A group of highly shared sequence variants was considered likely to be a technical artifact of the sequencing pipeline. Broadly in line with IMGT annotations, most TCR beta V segments showed up in productive rearrangements about 87% or about 30% of the time in an earlier analysis of 587 of the donors. A total of 150 to 200 TCR beta chains were listed by the study as associated with cytomegalovirus. In a later analysis, TCR association rates were found to vary across HLA loci, with the most associated TCRs seen for DRB1 alleles and the fewest for HLA-C alleles. A later analysis found that most CMV-associated TCR beta chains appeared HLA-restricted, with HLA associations seemingly driven largely by CMV exposure. Most TCR sequences were observed very rarely across donors, whereas some public TCRs were present in many individuals. Some IMGT-functional V segments, including TRBV6-2 and TRBV6-3, could not be distinguished by the 87-base-pair reads and were therefore excluded. A further reported finding was that TCR beta sequences accurately predicted the HLA-A and HLA-B alleles for most subjects in the first cohort. Specific HLA alleles were associated with roughly 17,000 TCR beta sequences at a false discovery rate of 0.05 in a later analysis. In a later analysis, HLA-associated TCR beta chains were found to be more clonally expanded and to have lower generation probabilities than equally common non-associated chains.

V ends up 3 bases short and J 6 bases short, with an unmatched junction base count of 12. The CDR3, from cysteine to phenylalanine, totals 17 residues. Only the CDR3 DNA stays, 51 bases, in frame from base 1. From the germline V gene, CDR1 is SGDLS and CDR2 is YYNGEE. The chain is encoded by TRBV9 joined to TRBJ2-3; 11 middle bases align to TRBD2. The TCR comes from a woman aged 50 to 65 in good health and CMV-seropositive. Material for sequencing was PBMCs. CDR3 loop: CASSAVSVAGGRDTQYF. The DNA is as follows: TGTGCCAGCAGCGCTGTCTCGGTAGCGGGGGGGCGGGATACGCAGTATTTT.